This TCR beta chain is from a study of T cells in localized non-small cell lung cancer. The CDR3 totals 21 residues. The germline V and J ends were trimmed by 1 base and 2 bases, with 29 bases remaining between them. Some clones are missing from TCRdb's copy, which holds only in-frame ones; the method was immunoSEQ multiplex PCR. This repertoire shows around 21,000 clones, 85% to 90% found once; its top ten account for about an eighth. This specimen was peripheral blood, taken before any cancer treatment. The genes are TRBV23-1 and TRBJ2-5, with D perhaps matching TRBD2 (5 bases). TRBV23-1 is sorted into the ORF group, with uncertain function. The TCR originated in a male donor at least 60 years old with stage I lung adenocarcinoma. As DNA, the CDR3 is TGCGCCAGCAGTCAATACAAGACGCCCGAGAGGGAGATAGCCCCTCAAGAGACCCAGTACTTC. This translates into CASSQYKTPEREIAPQETQYF.